The 3 T cell receptor beta chains below were found in one sample sequenced in a study of response to subunit inactivated influenza vaccine. TCRdb reanalysed the RT-PCR reads using MiXCR and keeps one entry per CDR3 protein. The sample contains about 190,000 distinct CDR3 sequences, 13% to 15% of which appear only once. Source: CD8+ T cells sorted from PBMCs, taken 5 days after vaccination. The origin of the receptors is a man in his forties or fifties who received an inactivated influenza vaccine.

A few counts support this clonotype. This chain connects TRBV5-1 to TRBJ2-2, with unresolved D. The CDR3 consists of 15 residues. The V gene lost 0 bases and the J gene lost 6 bases, with 12 bases spanning the gap. Germline V gene lookup returns CDR1 SGHRS and CDR2 YFSETQ. The CDR3 DNA reads as TGCGCCAGCAGCTTGGAGGCCGCCAAGGCCGGGGAGCTGTTTTTT. It yields the protein CASSLEAAKAGELFF.

In this sample, this clonotype turned up a few times. The chain employs TRBV19 and TRBJ2-7; 8 nucleotides match TRBD1. The germline V gene encodes CDR1 LNHDA and CDR2 SQIVND (reference sequence). V was clipped by 6 bases and J by 3 bases; unmatched bases: 7. The CDR3 runs to 14 residues. This CDR3 reads CASRPDRGSYEQYF. The CDR3 nucleotides read TGTGCCAGTAGGCCAGACAGGGGCAGCTACGAGCAGTACTTC.

This clonotype was seen a handful of times. This chain links TRBV11-2 with TRBJ2-5; D is possibly TRBD1 (6 bases). The length of the CDR3 is 15 residues. V gave up 3 bases and J gave up 2 bases, with 13 bases separating them. Per the germline V gene, CDR1 is SGHAT and CDR2 is FQNNGV. CDR3: CASSLFTGLQETQYF. The CDR3 DNA reads TGTGCCAGCAGCTTGTTCACAGGGTTGCAAGAGACCCAGTACTTC.